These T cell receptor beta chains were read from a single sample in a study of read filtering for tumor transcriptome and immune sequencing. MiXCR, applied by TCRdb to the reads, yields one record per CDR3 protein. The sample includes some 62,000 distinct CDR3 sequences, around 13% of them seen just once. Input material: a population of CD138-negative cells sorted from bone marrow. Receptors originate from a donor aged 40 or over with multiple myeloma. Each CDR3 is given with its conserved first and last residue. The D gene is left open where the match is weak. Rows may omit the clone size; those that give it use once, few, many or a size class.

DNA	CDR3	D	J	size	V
TGCGCCAGCAGCCCCGGGACGCCGTCCTACGAGCAGTACTTC	CASSPGTPSYEQYF	NA	TRBJ2-7	many	TRBV5-1
TGTGCCAGCAGCCTTCGGACTAGCGACCACAATGAGCAGTTCTTC	CASSLRTSDHNEQFF	TRBD2	TRBJ2-1	many	TRBV7-2
TGTGCCAGCAGCTTAGAAGGACAGTTGGTCAATCAGCCCCAGCATTTT	CASSLEGQLVNQPQHF	NA	TRBJ1-5	once	TRBV7-9
TGTGCCAGCAGCTTAGTGGGGACAGACTACGAGCAGTACTTC	CASSLVGTDYEQYF	TRBD1	TRBJ2-7	NA	TRBV7-3
TGTGCCAGCAGCTTATTTTCGTCGCCTAGCGGCCACTACAATGAGCAGTTCTTC	CASSLFSSPSGHYNEQFF	TRBD2	TRBJ2-1	many	TRBV7-9
TGTGCCAGTAGTATAGATCGGGTTAGCGGAAACACCGGGGAGCTGTTTTTT	CASSIDRVSGNTGELFF	NA	TRBJ2-2	few	TRBV19
TGCGCCAGCGGCCAAGCCTTAGCGGGAGGGCAGAGGAATGAGCAGTTCTTC	CASGQALAGGQRNEQFF	TRBD2	TRBJ2-1	NA	TRBV4-1
TGTGCCATCAGTGAGTCGCAGGGGAGGGCTCTGGCTTTCTTT	CAISESQGRALAFF	NA	TRBJ1-1	few	TRBV10-3
TGTGCCAGCAGCTTATCCCGTCTCGGTACGCAGTATTTT	CASSLSRLGTQYF	NA	TRBJ2-3	NA	TRBV11-2
TGCGCCAGCAGCTTGGCTTCCGGGGAAGAGTTCTTC	CASSLASGEEFF	NA	TRBJ2-1	many	TRBV5-1
TGTGCCAGCAGTTTAACAGGAAACAATGAGCAGTTCTTC	CASSLTGNNEQFF	NA	TRBJ2-1	many	TRBV27
TGCAGCGTTGCTGGGGAATTTAGCAATCAGCCCCAGCATTTT	CSVAGEFSNQPQHF	NA	TRBJ1-5	many	TRBV29-1
TGCAGTGCACGGGCAGAAGAAGCTTTCTTT	CSARAEEAFF	NA	TRBJ1-1	many	TRBV20-1
TGTGCCAGCAGTTCCGGCAGTCTACCCCTCCACTTT	CASSSGSLPLHF	NA	TRBJ1-6	few	TRBV6-2/TRBV6-3
TGTGCCAGCAGCCCTCTGGGGGGCTACGAGCAGTACTTC	CASSPLGGYEQYF	NA	TRBJ2-7	many	TRBV14
TGTGCCAGCAGCGGTTTCCGGGACAGGGGCCACGAGCAGTACTTC	CASSGFRDRGHEQYF	TRBD1	TRBJ2-7	many	TRBV5-4
TGCAGTGCTAGAAGGGAGAACACTGAAGCTTTCTTT	CSARRENTEAFF	NA	TRBJ1-1	many	TRBV20-1
TGTGCCAGCAGCTTAGTGGGTGGGACAGGGAATAATTCACCCCTCCACTTT	CASSLVGGTGNNSPLHF	TRBD1	TRBJ1-6	many	TRBV7-2
TGTGCCAGCAGTCCGGACAGGGGATTCTCCTACGAGCAGTACTTC	CASSPDRGFSYEQYF	TRBD1	TRBJ2-7	NA	TRBV28
TGCAGTGCTAGTTCCCCCAGGGATGGGCACGTCGAGCAGTACTTC	CSASSPRDGHVEQYF	NA	TRBJ2-7	once	TRBV20-1
TGTGCCAGCGGGCCAGCCTACGAGCGGTACTTC	CASGPAYERYF	NA	TRBJ2-7	NA	TRBV6-2/TRBV6-3
TGCGCCAGCGACCCCGGCGGGGCGGGAGGGTACAATGAGCAGTTCTTC	CASDPGGAGGYNEQFF	TRBD2	TRBJ2-1	many	TRBV5-1
TGCAGTGCTAGGAGCTCCGGAGTTACCCAGCATTTT	CSARSSGVTQHF	NA	TRBJ1-5	NA	TRBV20-1
TGTGCCAGCAGTGCCACCCAAGTCTTAATTCTAGCGGGGCGCGCAGATACGCAGTATTTT	CASSATQVLILAGRADTQYF	TRBD2	TRBJ2-3	many	TRBV27
TGCAGCGCTGTAGCGGGAGGGTCCCACAATGAGCAGTTCTTC	CSAVAGGSHNEQFF	TRBD2	TRBJ2-1	many	TRBV29-1
TGCAGCGTCTCCGGACTAGCAGCCGTACGCGAGCAGGACTTC	CSVSGLAAVREQDF	TRBD2	TRBJ2-7	NA	TRBV29-1
TGCGCCAGCAGCTTGGCCCGGTGGGAACGAGGGACTAGCGGGGACAATGAGCAGTTCTTC	CASSLARWERGTSGDNEQFF	TRBD2	TRBJ2-1	many	TRBV5-1
TGTGCCAGCTCACAGCAGGGGGCGATTGAGCAGTTCTTC	CASSQQGAIEQFF	TRBD1	TRBJ2-1	many	TRBV18
TGTGCCAGCAGAACAGGGGGCATAGGGAACACTGAAGCTTTCTTT	CASRTGGIGNTEAFF	TRBD1	TRBJ1-1	many	TRBV28
TGTGCCAGCAGCTGGAGGAGGGGGACCACAGATACGCAGTATTTT	CASSWRRGTTDTQYF	NA	TRBJ2-3	many	TRBV11-2
TGTGCCAGCAGTTTACTAGCCAAATCCAATGAGCAGTTCTTC	CASSLLAKSNEQFF	NA	TRBJ2-1	many	TRBV12-3/TRBV12-4
TGTGCCAGCTCACGCGGCCAGTACGAGCAGTACTTC	CASSRGQYEQYF	NA	TRBJ2-7	many	TRBV18
TGTGCTAGTGGTTTGGGCACCGGGACAGTCGCCTACGAGCAGTACTTC	CASGLGTGTVAYEQYF	TRBD1	TRBJ2-7	many	TRBV12-5
TGTGCCAGCAGTTACCCGTCGGTTGGGCGGTGGTACTTC	CASSYPSVGRWYF	NA	TRBJ2-7	NA	TRBV6-5
TGTGCCAGCAGCCCGCTAACGGATGGCTACACCTTC	CASSPLTDGYTF	NA	TRBJ1-2	many	TRBV7-9
TGTGCCAGCAGTTATTCGACTACTTTCTCTGGAAACACCATATATTTT	CASSYSTTFSGNTIYF	NA	TRBJ1-3	few	TRBV6-5
TGTGCCAGCAGCCAAGAACTACAGGGAGTCTATGGCTACACCTTC	CASSQELQGVYGYTF	NA	TRBJ1-2	many	TRBV14
TGCAGCGTTGCCTTTGGGCAGTTCGGGGAAAAACTGTTTTTT	CSVAFGQFGEKLFF	NA	TRBJ1-4	many	TRBV29-1
TGCAGTGCTAGCCCCATTAGAAACGGCAATGAGCAGTTCTTC	CSASPIRNGNEQFF	NA	TRBJ2-1	many	TRBV20-1
TGTGCCAGCAGCCAACTCCGCGACACCGGGGAGCTGTTTTTT	CASSQLRDTGELFF	NA	TRBJ2-2	many	TRBV14
TGCAGCGCCCTGACAGGGGGCAATCAGCCCCAGCATTTT	CSALTGGNQPQHF	TRBD1	TRBJ1-5	many	TRBV29-1
TGTGCCAGCAGTGAAAACCCGAACACTGAAGCTTTCTTT	CASSENPNTEAFF	NA	TRBJ1-1	NA	TRBV2
TGCGCCAGCAGCCAGGGTGGCGGGGGCCCCTACGAGCAGTACTTC	CASSQGGGGPYEQYF	NA	TRBJ2-7	NA	TRBV4-1
TGTGCCAGCAGATCTCACCGGCGGGGATATGAGCAGTACTTC	CASRSHRRGYEQYF	NA	TRBJ2-7	many	TRBV12-3/TRBV12-4
TGTGCCAGCAGTGAAATGTCAGCCAACACCGGGGAGCTGTTTTTT	CASSEMSANTGELFF	NA	TRBJ2-2	many	TRBV25-1